This is a list of T cell receptor beta chains from one sample in a study of tumor T cells in aggressive B-cell lymphoma. The data were produced by immunoSEQ multiplex PCR, yet TCRdb's version contains in-frame clones alone and is incomplete. This sample carries 3,800 or so clones, 94% of them seen once, and the ten largest clones take 2% to 2.5%. The source material was tumor tissue. The receptors originated from an adult with diffuse large B cell lymphoma. Both conserved end residues are part of each CDR3. The D gene is left open where the match is weak. A row's size may be missing; if present it is once, few, many or a size class.

D gene | J gene | clone size | V gene | CDR3 protein | CDR3 DNA
- | TRBJ2-3 | once | TRBV4-3 | CASSQDRRAGTDTQYF | TGCGCCAGCAGCCAAGATCGGAGGGCAGGCACAGATACGCAGTATTTT
- | TRBJ1-3 | - | TRBV9 | CASSVDAAGGNTIYF | TGTGCCAGCAGCGTAGATGCTGCGGGTGGAAACACCATATATTTT
TRBD1 | TRBJ1-4 | - | TRBV6-6 | CASSYGTGSEKLFF | TGTGCCAGCAGTTATGGGACAGGGAGTGAAAAACTGTTTTTT
- | TRBJ1-1 | - | TRBV19 | CASRPTGGTEAFF | TGTGCCAGTCGGCCTACCGGGGGGACTGAAGCTTTCTTT
TRBD1 | TRBJ2-1 | - | TRBV11-2 | CASSLSGAGQGARGQFF | TGTGCCAGCAGCTTATCGGGGGCGGGACAGGGGGCCAGGGGGCAGTTCTTC
- | TRBJ2-5 | - | TRBV6-5 | CASSYSSGTLNQYF | TGTGCCAGCAGTTACTCTTCGGGGACACTGAACCAGTACTTC
- | TRBJ2-5 | - | TRBV7-9 | CASSLAQGTQETQYF | TGTGCCAGCAGCTTAGCCCAGGGGACCCAAGAGACCCAGTACTTC
TRBD1 | TRBJ2-5 | - | TRBV7-2 | CASSSEGARSETQYF | TGTGCCAGCAGCTCAGAGGGGGCGCGGAGTGAGACCCAGTACTTC
- | TRBJ2-1 | - | TRBV4-1 | CASSQALPGTHNEQFF | TGCGCCAGCAGCCAAGCACTCCCGGGAACCCACAATGAGCAGTTCTTC
- | TRBJ1-6 | - | TRBV4-2 | CASSQGAPAVNYNSPLHF | TGTGCCAGCAGCCAAGGCGCACCAGCGGTGAACTATAATTCACCCCTCCACTTT
TRBD2 | TRBJ2-7 | - | TRBV27 | CASSFSGRAYEQYF | TGTGCCAGCAGTTTCAGCGGGAGGGCGTACGAGCAGTACTTC
- | TRBJ1-1 | - | TRBV30 | CARSRQQNTEAFF | TGTGCCCGGAGTAGACAGCAGAACACTGAAGCTTTCTTT
- | TRBJ2-5 | - | TRBV4-3 | CASSQNPGVETQYF | TGCGCCAGCAGCCAAAACCCGGGAGTTGAGACCCAGTACTTC
TRBD1 | TRBJ1-1 | once | TRBV6-6 | CASTQGANEAFF | TGTGCCAGCACCCAGGGGGCGAACGAAGCTTTCTTT
- | TRBJ2-7 | - | TRBV29-1 | CSGGNAYEQYF | TGCAGCGGCGGGAACGCCTACGAGCAGTACTTC
- | TRBJ1-5 | - | TRBV6-6 | CASSPQGTPRGPQHF | TGTGCCAGCAGTCCCCAGGGGACCCCACGAGGGCCCCAGCATTTT
- | TRBJ1-3 | - | TRBV9 | CASSADAAGGNTIYF | TGTGCCAGCAGCGCAGATGCTGCGGGTGGAAACACCATATATTTT
- | TRBJ2-1 | - | TRBV19 | CASRQLDSPLRDEQFF | TGTGCCAGTAGGCAACTAGACTCCCCCCTCCGGGATGAGCAGTTCTTC
- | TRBJ1-2 | - | TRBV6-1 | CASSEQAGIYGYTF | TGTGCCAGCAGTGAACAGGCCGGAATCTATGGCTACACCTTC
- | TRBJ1-5 | - | TRBV28 | CASGGGGNQPQHF | TGTGCCAGCGGAGGTGGAGGCAATCAGCCCCAGCATTTT
TRBD1 | TRBJ2-2 | - | TRBV10-2 | CASRGDSYTGELFF | TGCGCCAGCAGGGGGGACAGTTACACCGGGGAGCTGTTTTTT
TRBD2 | TRBJ2-1 | - | TRBV4-2 | CASSQDHTSGRNEQFF | TGTGCCAGCAGCCAAGATCATACTAGCGGGAGGAACGAGCAGTTCTTC
- | TRBJ1-6 | - | TRBV5-8 | CASSLWGMRSPLYF | TGTGCCAGCAGCTTATGGGGCATGCGATCACCCCTCTACTTT
- | TRBJ2-6 | once | TRBV5-6 | CASSLRSSGANVLTF | TGTGCCAGCAGCTTGCGTAGCTCTGGGGCCAACGTCCTGACTTTC
TRBD2 | TRBJ2-2 | - | TRBV5-4 | CATRLAGDTGELFF | TGTGCCACCAGACTAGCGGGTGACACCGGGGAGCTGTTTTTT